The next 28 T cell receptor beta chains were all read from a single sample in a study of circulating CD8 cells and anti-PD-1 response in melanoma (dated by TCRdb to the early 2020s). A BD FACSAria II cell sorter was used to sort four subsets, defined by PD-1 and/or TIGIT, from live CD3+CD8+TCRalphabeta+ cells. Sequencing was performed on a NextSeq 500. The QIAseq Immune Repertoire RNA Library Kit, Human TCR Panel, was used to prepare TCR libraries from roughly 14 ng of total RNA. In-frame beta chains were kept once TCRdb had trimmed the public reads at Q25 with fastp and called clones with MiXCR. Rows merge per CDR3 protein into single entries with the most common DNA and genes. The sample has a few hundred distinct CDR3 sequences on record, about 5.3% of them singletons. Jointly, the top ten make up approximately 45% of the sample. Material: CD8+ T cells from PBMCs, obtained at baseline or after one month of anti-PD-1 therapy (not recorded which). All receptors derive from a human donor with melanoma.

This clonotype is labeled as hyperexpanded (1% or more). The chain recombines TRBV2 with TRBJ2-7, with D perhaps TRBD2 (6 bases). The CDR3 contains 15 residues. Germline loops: CDR1 SNHLY, CDR2 FYNNEI. The germline V and J ends were trimmed by 6 bases and 2 bases, with 17 bases remaining between them. The CDR3 DNA follows: TGTGCCAGCAGGCGACTCCCGGGAGCGGCCTACGAGCAGTACTTC. It specifies CASRRLPGAAYEQYF.

This clonotype is large in the sample. CDR3 nucleotides: TGTGCCAGCAGTTACTCGGGTCACTCCTACAATGAGCAGTTCTTC. This sequence encodes CASSYSGHSYNEQFF. The V and J genes are TRBV6-5 and TRBJ2-1; D is ambiguous. Germline V gene data show CDR1 as MNHEY and CDR2 as SVGAGI. V gave up 0 bases and J gave up 0 bases, with 6 bases separating them. The CDR3 has 15 residues.

This chain connects TRBV19 to TRBJ1-1; maybe TRBD1 (6 bases). The length of the CDR3 is 14 residues. V lost 3 bases to trimming and J lost 7 bases, with 15 bases between them. Germline CDR1 reads LNHDA; CDR2 reads SQIVND (reference sequence). The CDR3: CASSIWGGRDEAFF. The CDR3 DNA is TGTGCCAGTAGTATCTGGGGGGGGCGAGATGAAGCTTTCTTT.

Relative to its sample, this clonotype is large. This rearrangement joins TRBV19 to TRBJ2-7, with 7 bases aligning to TRBD1. Germline trimming cut 4 bases from V and 0 bases from J; bases unmatched to any gene: 21. CDR1 and CDR2 from the germline V gene are LNHDA and SQIVND (reference sequence). CDR3 length: 20 residues. The CDR3 is CASSTELYHSGTESSYEQYF. CDR3 nucleotides: TGTGCCAGTAGTACCGAACTGTACCATTCCGGGACAGAGAGCTCCTACGAGCAGTACTTC. Full variable domain (remainder filled in from reference TRBV19 and TRBJ2-7): DGGITQSPKYLFRKEGQNVTLSCEQNLNHDAMYWYRQDPGQGLRLIYYSQIVNDFQKGDIAEGYSVSREKKESFPLTVTSAQKNPTAFYLCASSTELYHSGTESSYEQYFGPGTRLTVT.

This clonotype was detected only a few times. One end of the junction varies from germline; a read error may be responsible. This rearrangement joins TRBV6-4 to TRBJ2-1; D may match TRBD1 or TRBD2 (5 bases each). CDR1 MRHNA and CDR2 SNTAGT come from the germline V gene. The CDR3 has 12 residues. DNA for the CDR3: TGTGCCAGCAGGGGACCCTACAATGAGCGGTTCTTC. It encodes CASRGPYNERFF.

This clonotype ranks as large. This rearrangement joins TRBV2 to TRBJ2-5, with 9 bases aligning to TRBD1. The V segment lost 6 bases and the J segment 0 bases; nucleotides outside the gene matches: 2. The CDR3 consists of 14 residues. Germline V gene data show CDR1 as SNHLY and CDR2 as FYNNEI. This CDR3 reads CASRDRGYQETQYF. The CDR3 nucleotides read TGTGCCAGCAGGGACAGGGGTTACCAAGAGACCCAGTACTTC. Variable domain in full (rest from reference TRBV2 and TRBJ2-5): EPEVTQTPSHQVTQMGQEVILRCVPISNHLYFYWYRQILGQKVEFLVSFYNNEISEKSEIFDDQFSVERPDGSNFTLKIRSTKLEDSAMYFCASRDRGYQETQYFGPGTRLLVL.

This clonotype is classed as large. The chain carries TRBV7-9 and TRBJ2-1, with 10 positions matching TRBD2. The CDR3 spans 16 residues. After removal of 4 bases from V and 6 bases from J, the junction contained 9 bases not matched to a gene. CDR1 SEHNR and CDR2 FQNEAQ come from the germline V gene (reference sequence). CDR3 protein: CASSSTGTSVANEQFF. The CDR3 nucleotides read TGTGCCAGCAGCTCCACCGGGACTAGCGTCGCCAATGAGCAGTTCTTC.

This clonotype counts as large. The chain links TRBV9 to TRBJ2-5, with D perhaps matching TRBD1 or TRBD2 (5 bases each). Trimming shortened V by 4 bases and J by 5 bases, and 18 bases separated the two germline ends. The V gene's germline CDR1 is SGDLS and CDR2 YYNGEE. The CDR3 is 15 residues long. CDR3 loop: CASSPMGRGVETQYF. The CDR3 DNA reads TGTGCCAGCAGCCCGATGGGACGGGGAGTCGAGACCCAGTACTTC.

In its sample, this clonotype ranks as hyperexpanded. The gene calls are TRBV27 and TRBJ2-1; TRBD2 might be the D (6 bases). Per the germline V gene, CDR1 is MNHEY and CDR2 is SMNVEV (reference sequence). V was shortened by 6 bases and J by 5 bases, with 17 bases between the two germline ends. The CDR3 extends over 15 amino acids. The CDR3 loop is CASSPRRGRDNEQFF. The CDR3 nucleotides read TGTGCCAGCAGCCCAAGGAGGGGAAGGGACAATGAGCAGTTCTTC.

In this sample, this clonotype is large (0.1 to 1%). This sequence joins TRBV24-1 and TRBJ2-1; D is possibly TRBD1 (5 bases). V gave up 5 bases and J gave up 0 bases, with 13 bases separating them. CDR1 is KGHDR, CDR2 SFDVKD, per germline. The CDR3 is 16 residues long. CDR3 region: CATSGRTGSSYNEQFF. In DNA form, the CDR3 reads TGTGCCACCAGTGGTAGAACAGGCAGCTCCTACAATGAGCAGTTCTTC.

This clonotype is termed hyperexpanded. The chain recombines TRBV29-1 with TRBJ2-1, with D maybe TRBD1 (6 bases). Germline-derived CDR1 and CDR2 are SQVTM and ANQGSEA. With 5 bases removed from V and 4 bases from J, the gap between germline ends came to 9 bases. The CDR3 contains 12 residues. This CDR3 reads CSVKGQYNEQFF. As DNA, the CDR3 is TGCAGCGTTAAGGGACAATACAATGAGCAGTTCTTC.

This clonotype qualifies as large. V gene TRBV20-1 combines with J gene TRBJ2-7; D ambiguous. The V and J ends lost 4 bases and 2 bases respectively, with 6 bases between them. Germline CDR1 is DFQATT and CDR2 is SNEGSKA (reference sequence). The CDR3 contains 11 residues. The CDR3 bases are TGCAGTGCTACCGATACCTACGAGCAGTACTTC. Protein: CSATDTYEQYF.

By sample fraction, this clonotype is large. The chain carries TRBV10-3 and TRBJ2-3; 13 nucleotides agree with TRBD2. The CDR3 runs 18 residues. The V segment lost 0 bases and the J segment 0 bases; nucleotides outside the gene matches: 3. In germline, CDR1 is ENHRY, CDR2 SYGVKD. DNA of the CDR3: TGTGCCATCAGTGAGTCATGGACTAGCGGGGGTAGCACAGATACGCAGTATTTT. Its translation: CAISESWTSGGSTDTQYF.

By share, this clonotype counts as large (0.1 to 1%). The chain couples TRBV28 to TRBJ2-1; D may be TRBD2 (5 bases). With 5 bases removed from V and 3 bases from J, the gap between germline ends came to 14 bases. The CDR3 has 15 residues. Per the germline V gene, CDR1 is MDHEN and CDR2 is SYDVKM. The CDR3 loop reads CASSLPERRYNEQFF. The CDR3 bases are TGTGCCAGCAGTCTCCCGGAGCGGCGCTACAATGAGCAGTTCTTC.

By share of the sample, this clonotype is large. The chain employs TRBV10-3 and TRBJ1-1; 7 positions match TRBD1. Trimming took 4 bases from V and 2 from J; bases not matched to a gene: 4. There are 14 residues in the CDR3. Germline CDR1 and CDR2: ENHRY and SYGVKD. The chain's CDR3 is CAISAGTANTEAFF. The CDR3 DNA sequence: TGTGCCATCAGTGCCGGGACAGCAAACACTGAAGCTTTCTTT.

As for this clonotype: This may stem from a read error, because a much larger clone lies one nucleotide away. The V call is TRBV5-8, the J call TRBJ1-3; TRBD1 agrees at 7 bases. The CDR3 is 15 residues long. Losses at the gene ends were 1 base for V and 2 bases for J; bases not matched to a gene: 3. Germline V gene lookup returns CDR1 SGHTS and CDR2 YDEGEE. This CDR3 reads CASSLKGAPGNTIYF. The CDR3 region has the DNA TGTGCCAGCAGCTTGAAGGGGGCGCCTGGAAACACCATATATTTT.

This clonotype qualifies as medium-sized. This rearrangement joins TRBV28 to TRBJ2-7; TRBD2 matches at 8 bases. V shed 6 bases and J 7 bases; nucleotides not matched to a gene: 11. CDR1 and CDR2 (germline): MDHEN, SYDVKM. The CDR3 contains 14 residues. CDR3 region: CASRLLGLGREQYF. The CDR3 coding sequence is TGTGCCAGCAGGCTCCTGGGACTAGGCCGGGAGCAGTACTTC.

This clonotype is termed large. The V and J genes are TRBV11-2 and TRBJ1-1; 7 bases align to TRBD1. Germline assignment: CDR1 SGHAT and CDR2 FQNNGV. The CDR3 is 16 amino acids. J lost 7 bases, V lost 5 bases, and 16 bases had no gene match. The CDR3 nucleotides read TGTGCCAGCAGCCCCTCGGACGGGACAGATTATCTTGAAGCTTTCTTT. This encodes CASSPSDGTDYLEAFF.

By its share, this clonotype is large. The rearrangement joins TRBV3-1 to TRBJ2-3, with D possibly being TRBD2 (7 bases). Per germline, CDR1 LGHDT and CDR2 YNNKEL (reference sequence). V was cut by 1 base and J by 1 base, with 15 bases left in between. The CDR3 is 17 amino acids. The CDR3: CASSQVWGGQGTDTQYF. The CDR3 nucleotides are TGTGCCAGCAGCCAAGTGTGGGGGGGACAAGGCACAGATACGCAGTATTTT.

This clonotype is termed medium-sized (0.01 to 0.1%). CDR3 loop: CASSLEPNTGELFF. The CDR3 nucleotides read TGTGCCAGCAGCCTCGAGCCGAACACCGGGGAGCTGTTTTTT. This chain joins TRBV11-2 and TRBJ2-2; D gene ambiguous. CDR3 length: 14 residues. Germline CDR1 SGHAT, CDR2 FQNNGV. V was pared by 5 bases and J by 0 bases, with 7 bases between.

This clonotype rates as hyperexpanded. The chain uses TRBV5-1 and TRBJ2-7; 7 bases align to TRBD1. Germline CDR1 and CDR2: SGHRS and YFSETQ. The V gene end was trimmed by 4 bases and the J gene end by 2 bases; junction bases not matched to a gene: 9. This CDR3 spans 15 amino acids. CDR3 region: CASSPTDRAPYEQYF. The DNA of the CDR3 is TGCGCCAGCAGCCCCACTGACAGGGCTCCCTACGAGCAGTACTTC.

In its sample, this clonotype ranks as medium-sized. J is TRBJ2-5 and V is TRBV19; TRBD1 might be the D (5 bases). Germline V CDR1 and CDR2: LNHDA, SQIVND (reference sequence). The CDR3 has 14 residues. V was cut by 5 bases and J by 1 base, with 11 bases left in between. CDR3 protein: CASSFDSSQETQYF. CDR3 bases: TGTGCCAGTAGTTTCGACAGCTCCCAAGAGACCCAGTACTTC.

By share, this clonotype counts as large (0.1 to 1%). The gene calls are TRBV28 and TRBJ2-1; the D is unclear. Germline CDR1 reads MDHEN; CDR2 reads SYDVKM. This CDR3 has 15 amino acids. Between the trimmed V and J ends, which lost 3 bases and 1 base, there was a span of 10 bases. The CDR3 DNA reads TGTGCCAGCAGTTTTTGGGGTCTGTCCTACAATGAGCAGTTCTTC. Its translation is CASSFWGLSYNEQFF. Full variable domain (remainder filled in from reference TRBV28 and TRBJ2-1): DVKVTQSSRYLVKRTGEKVFLECVQDMDHENMFWYRQDPGLGLRLIYFSYDVKMKEKGDIPEGYSVSREKKERFSLILESASTNQTSMYLCASSFWGLSYNEQFFGPGTRLTVL.

By share, this clonotype counts as large. One end of the junction varies from germline; a read error may be responsible. This sequence joins TRBV7-7 and TRBJ2-1; TRBD2 agrees at 8 bases. Germline CDR1 reads SSHAT; CDR2 reads FNYEAQ (reference sequence). This CDR3 is 17 amino acids long. CDR3 DNA: TGTGCTAGCAGCTTAGACTCCTCGGGAGGGTCTAACAATGAGCAGTTCTTC. Amino acids: CASSLDSSGGSNNEQFF. The whole variable domain, filled in from reference TRBV7-7 and TRBJ2-1, reads GAGVSQSPRYKVTKRGQDVTLRCDPISSHATLYWYQQALGQGPEFLTYFNYEAQPDKSGLPSDRFSAERPEGSISTLTIQRTEQRDSAMYRCASSLDSSGGSNNEQFFGPGTRLTVL.

By sample share, this clonotype is large. The chain recombines TRBV12-3 or TRBV12-4 with TRBJ2-1; 10 nucleotides match TRBD2. Unmatched junction bases numbered 7, after V lost 7 bases and J lost 4 bases. The CDR3 extends over 15 amino acids. Here the CDR3 DNA reads TGTGCCAGCACCTCCCTAGCGGGAGTTTACAATGAGCAGTTCTTC. Translation: CASTSLAGVYNEQFF.

This clonotype was seen only a few times. CDR3 sequence: CASSLDRGNMNTEAFF. The CDR3 coding sequence is TGTGCCAGCAGCTTAGACAGGGGGAACATGAACACTGAAGCTTTCTTT. The chain recombines TRBV5-5 with TRBJ1-1; 9 bases line up with TRBD1. Germline trimming cut 2 bases from V and 0 bases from J; bases unmatched to any gene: 5. The germline V gene has CDR1 SGHKS and CDR2 YYEKEE (reference sequence). The CDR3 covers 16 residues.

Judged by abundance, this clonotype is medium-sized. This chain links TRBV6-5 with TRBJ2-7, with a tentative D call TRBD1 (6 bases). V was pared by 8 bases and J by 3 bases, with 14 bases between. CDR1 MNHEY and CDR2 SVGAGI come from the germline V gene. The CDR3 runs to 13 residues. The DNA of the CDR3 is TGTGCCAGCCGCCGGGACAACTACTACGAGCAGTACTTC. Its protein product is CASRRDNYYEQYF.

By its share, this clonotype is large. V and J are TRBV7-9 and TRBJ2-1; D gene ambiguous. This CDR3 has 12 residues. Trimming took 0 bases from V and 10 from J, leaving 7 bases between them. Germline loops: CDR1 SEHNR, CDR2 FQNEAQ (reference sequence). CDR3 region: CASSLAMPEQFF. The CDR3 coding sequence is TGTGCCAGCAGCTTAGCGATGCCAGAGCAGTTCTTC.